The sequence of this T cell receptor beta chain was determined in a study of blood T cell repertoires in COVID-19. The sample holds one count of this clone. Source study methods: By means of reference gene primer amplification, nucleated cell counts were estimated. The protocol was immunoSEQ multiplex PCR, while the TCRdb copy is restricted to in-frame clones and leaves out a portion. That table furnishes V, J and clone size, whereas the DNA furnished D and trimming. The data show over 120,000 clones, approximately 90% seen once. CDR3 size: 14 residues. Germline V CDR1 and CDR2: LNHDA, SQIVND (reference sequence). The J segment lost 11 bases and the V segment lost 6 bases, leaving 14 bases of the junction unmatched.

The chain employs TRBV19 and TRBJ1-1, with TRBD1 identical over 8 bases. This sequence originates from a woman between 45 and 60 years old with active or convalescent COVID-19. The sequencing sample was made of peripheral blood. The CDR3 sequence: CASSPGGGRLGAFF. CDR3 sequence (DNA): TGTGCCAGTAGCCCAGGGGGCGGTAGGCTCGGGGCTTTCTTT. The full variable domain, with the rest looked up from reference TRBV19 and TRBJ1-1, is DGGITQSPKYLFRKEGQNVTLSCEQNLNHDAMYWYRQDPGQGLRLIYYSQIVNDFQKGDIAEGYSVSREKKESFPLTVTSAQKNPTAFYLCASSPGGGRLGAFFGQGTRLTVV.